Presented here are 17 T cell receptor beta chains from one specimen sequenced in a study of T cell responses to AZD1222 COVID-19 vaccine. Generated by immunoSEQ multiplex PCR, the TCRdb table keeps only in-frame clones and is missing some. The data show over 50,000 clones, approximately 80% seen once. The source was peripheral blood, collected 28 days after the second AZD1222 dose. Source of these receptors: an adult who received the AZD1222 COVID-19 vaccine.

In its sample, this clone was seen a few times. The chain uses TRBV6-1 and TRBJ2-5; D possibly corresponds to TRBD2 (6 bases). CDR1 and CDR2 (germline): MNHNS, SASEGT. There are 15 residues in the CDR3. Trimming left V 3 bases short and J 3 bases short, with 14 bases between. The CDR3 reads CASSEGGWLEETQYF. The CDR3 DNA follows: TGTGCCAGCAGTGAGGGGGGTTGGCTCGAAGAGACCCAGTACTTC.

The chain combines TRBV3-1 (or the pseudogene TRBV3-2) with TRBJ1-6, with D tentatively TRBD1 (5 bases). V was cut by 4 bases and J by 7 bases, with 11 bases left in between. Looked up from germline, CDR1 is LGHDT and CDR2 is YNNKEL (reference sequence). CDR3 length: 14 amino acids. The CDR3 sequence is CASSLGRGNSPLHF. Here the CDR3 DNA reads TGTGCCAGCAGCCTCGGACGGGGGAATTCACCCCTCCACTTT.

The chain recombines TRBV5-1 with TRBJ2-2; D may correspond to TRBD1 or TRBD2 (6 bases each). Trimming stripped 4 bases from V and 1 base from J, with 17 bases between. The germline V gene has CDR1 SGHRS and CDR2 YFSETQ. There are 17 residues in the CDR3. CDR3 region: CASSPRRGAGNTGELFF. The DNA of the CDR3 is TGCGCCAGCAGCCCGAGGAGGGGGGCCGGGAACACCGGGGAGCTGTTTTTT.

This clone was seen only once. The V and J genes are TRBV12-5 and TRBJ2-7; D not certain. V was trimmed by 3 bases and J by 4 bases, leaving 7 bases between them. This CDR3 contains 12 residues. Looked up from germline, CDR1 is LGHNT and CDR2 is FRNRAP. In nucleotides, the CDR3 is TGTGCTAGTGGTTTCCATCCTTACGAGCAGTACGTC. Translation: CASGFHPYEQYV.

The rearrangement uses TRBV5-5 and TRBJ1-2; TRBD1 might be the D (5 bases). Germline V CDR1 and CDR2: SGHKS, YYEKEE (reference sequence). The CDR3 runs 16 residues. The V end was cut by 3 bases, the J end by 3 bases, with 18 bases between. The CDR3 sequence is CASSSIGGPGDYGYTF. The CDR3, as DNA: TGTGCCAGCAGCTCCATAGGCGGGCCGGGGGACTATGGCTACACCTTC.

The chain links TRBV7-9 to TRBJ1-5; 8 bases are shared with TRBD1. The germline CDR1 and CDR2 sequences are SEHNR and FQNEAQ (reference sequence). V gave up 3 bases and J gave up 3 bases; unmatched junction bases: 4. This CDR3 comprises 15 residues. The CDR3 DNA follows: TGTGCCAGCAGCTTGAACAGGGGGGACAATCAGCCCCAGCATTTT. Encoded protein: CASSLNRGDNQPQHF.

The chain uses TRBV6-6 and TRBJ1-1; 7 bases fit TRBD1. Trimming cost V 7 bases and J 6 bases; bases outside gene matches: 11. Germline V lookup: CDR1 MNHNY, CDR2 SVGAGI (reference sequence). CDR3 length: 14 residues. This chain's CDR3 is CASTQGGRESEAFF. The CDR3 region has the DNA TGTGCCAGCACTCAAGGGGGCAGGGAGTCTGAAGCTTTCTTT.

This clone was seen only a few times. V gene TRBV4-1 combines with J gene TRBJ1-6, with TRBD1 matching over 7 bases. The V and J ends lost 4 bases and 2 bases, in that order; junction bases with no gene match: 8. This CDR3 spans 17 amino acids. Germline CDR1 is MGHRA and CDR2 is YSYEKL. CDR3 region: CASSPDRAGTYNSPLHF. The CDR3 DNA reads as TGCGCCAGCAGCCCAGACAGGGCCGGCACCTATAATTCACCCCTCCACTTT.

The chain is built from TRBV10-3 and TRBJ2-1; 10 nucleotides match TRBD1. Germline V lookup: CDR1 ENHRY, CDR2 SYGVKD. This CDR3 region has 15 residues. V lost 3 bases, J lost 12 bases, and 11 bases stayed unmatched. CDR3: CAISEPGQGPPGQFF. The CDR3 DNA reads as TGTGCCATCAGTGAACCGGGACAGGGGCCCCCGGGGCAGTTCTTC.

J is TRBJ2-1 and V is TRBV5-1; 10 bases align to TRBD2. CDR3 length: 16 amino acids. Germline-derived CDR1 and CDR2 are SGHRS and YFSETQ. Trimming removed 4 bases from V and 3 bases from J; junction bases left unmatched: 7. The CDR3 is CASSPDLAGDYNEQFF. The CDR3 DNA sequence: TGCGCCAGCAGCCCCGATCTAGCGGGAGACTACAATGAGCAGTTCTTC. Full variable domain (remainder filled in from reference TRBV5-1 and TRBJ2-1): KAGVTQTPRYLIKTRGQQVTLSCSPISGHRSVSWYQQTPGQGLQFLFEYFSETQRNKGNFPGRFSGRQFSNSRSEMNVSTLELGDSALYLCASSPDLAGDYNEQFFGPGTRLTVL.

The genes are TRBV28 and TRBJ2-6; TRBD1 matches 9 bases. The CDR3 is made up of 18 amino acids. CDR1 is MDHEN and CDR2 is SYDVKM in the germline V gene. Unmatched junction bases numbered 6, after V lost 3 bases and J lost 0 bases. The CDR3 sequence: CASSFGQGLRSGANVLTF. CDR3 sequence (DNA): TGTGCCAGCAGTTTCGGACAGGGGTTACGCTCTGGGGCCAACGTCCTGACTTTC.

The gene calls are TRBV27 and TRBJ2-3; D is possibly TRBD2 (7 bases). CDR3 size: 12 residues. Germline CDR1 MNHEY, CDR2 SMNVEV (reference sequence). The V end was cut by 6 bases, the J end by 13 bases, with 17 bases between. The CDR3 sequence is CASSRIVGGEYF. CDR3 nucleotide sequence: TGTGCCAGCAGCCGAATAGTAGGGGGGGAGTATTTT.

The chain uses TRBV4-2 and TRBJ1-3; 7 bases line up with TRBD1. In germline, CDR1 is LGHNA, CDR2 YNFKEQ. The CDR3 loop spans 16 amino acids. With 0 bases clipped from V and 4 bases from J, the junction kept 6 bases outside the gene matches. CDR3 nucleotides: TGTGCCAGCAGCCAAGATAATTGGGACAGAGGAAACACCATATATTTT. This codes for CASSQDNWDRGNTIYF.

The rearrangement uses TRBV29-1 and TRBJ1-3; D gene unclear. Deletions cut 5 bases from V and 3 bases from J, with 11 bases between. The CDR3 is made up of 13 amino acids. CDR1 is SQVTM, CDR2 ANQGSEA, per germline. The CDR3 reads CSVSELNGNTIYF. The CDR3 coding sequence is TGCAGCGTTAGCGAATTGAATGGAAACACCATATATTTT.

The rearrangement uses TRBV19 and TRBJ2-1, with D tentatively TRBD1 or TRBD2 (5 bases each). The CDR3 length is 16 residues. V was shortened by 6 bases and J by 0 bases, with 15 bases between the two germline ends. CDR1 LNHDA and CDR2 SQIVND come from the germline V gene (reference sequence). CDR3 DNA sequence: TGTGCCAGTAGGGGAGAAGGACACAGCTCCTACAATGAGCAGTTCTTC. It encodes CASRGEGHSSYNEQFF. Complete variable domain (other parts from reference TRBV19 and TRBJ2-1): DGGITQSPKYLFRKEGQNVTLSCEQNLNHDAMYWYRQDPGQGLRLIYYSQIVNDFQKGDIAEGYSVSREKKESFPLTVTSAQKNPTAFYLCASRGEGHSSYNEQFFGPGTRLTVL.

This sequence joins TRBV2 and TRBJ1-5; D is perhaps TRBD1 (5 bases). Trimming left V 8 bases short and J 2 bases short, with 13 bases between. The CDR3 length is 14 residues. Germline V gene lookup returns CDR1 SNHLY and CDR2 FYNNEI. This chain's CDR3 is CASGRGQGNQPQHF. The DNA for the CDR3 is TGTGCCAGCGGTAGGGGTCAGGGCAATCAGCCCCAGCATTTT.

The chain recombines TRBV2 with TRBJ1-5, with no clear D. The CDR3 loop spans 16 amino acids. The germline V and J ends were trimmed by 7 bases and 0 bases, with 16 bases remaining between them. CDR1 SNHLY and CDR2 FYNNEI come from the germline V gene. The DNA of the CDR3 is TGTGCCAGCACCGTAACAGATACTAATAGCAATCAGCCCCAGCATTTT. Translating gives CASTVTDTNSNQPQHF.